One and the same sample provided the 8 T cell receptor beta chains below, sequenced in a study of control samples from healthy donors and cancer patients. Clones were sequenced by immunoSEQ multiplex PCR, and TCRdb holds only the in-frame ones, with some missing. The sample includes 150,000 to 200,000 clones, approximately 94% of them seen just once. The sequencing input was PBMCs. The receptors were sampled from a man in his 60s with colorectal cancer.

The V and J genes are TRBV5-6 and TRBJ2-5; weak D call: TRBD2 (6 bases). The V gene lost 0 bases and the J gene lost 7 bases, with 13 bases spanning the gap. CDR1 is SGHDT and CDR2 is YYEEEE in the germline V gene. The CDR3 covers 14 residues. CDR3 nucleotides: TGTGCCAGCAGCTTGGCACTGCAGGGAGGGACCCAGTACTTC. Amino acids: CASSLALQGGTQYF.

The CDR3 coding sequence is TGCGCCAGCAGCTTAAGGACGGCGAACACTGAAGCTTTCTTT. This translates into CASSLRTANTEAFF. The chain uses TRBV5-1 and TRBJ1-1; D gene unclear. CDR1 and CDR2 from the germline V gene are SGHRS and YFSETQ. Trimming stripped 2 bases from V and 1 base from J, with 9 bases between. There are 14 residues in the CDR3.

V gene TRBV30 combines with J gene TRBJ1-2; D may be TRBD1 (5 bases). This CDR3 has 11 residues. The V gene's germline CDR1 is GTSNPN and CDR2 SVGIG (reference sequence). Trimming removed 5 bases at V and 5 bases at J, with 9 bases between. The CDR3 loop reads CAWDRGYGYTF. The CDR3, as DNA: TGTGCCTGGGACAGAGGGTATGGCTACACCTTC.

The chain's CDR3 is CASSDPLELAGLETQYF. Written as DNA, the CDR3 is TGTGCCAGCAGTGACCCGCTGGAACTAGCGGGGCTTGAGACCCAGTACTTC. The chain joins TRBV25-1 to TRBJ2-5; TRBD2 matches 10 bases. This CDR3 is built from 17 residues. The germline V gene encodes CDR1 MGHDK and CDR2 SYGVNS. V gave up 3 bases and J gave up 5 bases; unmatched junction bases: 12.

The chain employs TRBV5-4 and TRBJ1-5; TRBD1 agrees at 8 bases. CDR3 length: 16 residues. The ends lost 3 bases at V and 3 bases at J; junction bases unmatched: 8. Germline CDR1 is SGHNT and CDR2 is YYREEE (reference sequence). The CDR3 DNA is TGTGCCAGCAGCTGGGGTACAGGGGGACACAATCAGCCCCAGCATTTT. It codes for CASSWGTGGHNQPQHF.

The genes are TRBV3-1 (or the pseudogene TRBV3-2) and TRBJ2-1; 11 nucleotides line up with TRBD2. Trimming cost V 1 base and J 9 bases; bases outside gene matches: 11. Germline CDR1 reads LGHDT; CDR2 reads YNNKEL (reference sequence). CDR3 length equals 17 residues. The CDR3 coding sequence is TGTGCCAGCAGCCAAGCGACTAGCGGGGATCAGGATGGTGAGCAGTTCTTC. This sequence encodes CASSQATSGDQDGEQFF.

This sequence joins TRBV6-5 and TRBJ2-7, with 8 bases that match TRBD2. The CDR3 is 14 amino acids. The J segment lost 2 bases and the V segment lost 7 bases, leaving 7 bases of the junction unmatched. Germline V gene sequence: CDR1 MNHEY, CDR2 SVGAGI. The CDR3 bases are TGTGCCAGCACCTCGGGGGGGCTTCCCTACGAGCAGTACTTC. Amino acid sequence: CASTSGGLPYEQYF.

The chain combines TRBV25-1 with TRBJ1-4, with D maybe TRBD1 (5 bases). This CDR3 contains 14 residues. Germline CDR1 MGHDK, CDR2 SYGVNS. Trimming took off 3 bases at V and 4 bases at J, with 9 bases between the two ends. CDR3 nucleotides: TGTGCCAGCAGTGAGGGCGGGGGTAATGAAAAACTGTTTTTT. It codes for CASSEGGGNEKLFF.